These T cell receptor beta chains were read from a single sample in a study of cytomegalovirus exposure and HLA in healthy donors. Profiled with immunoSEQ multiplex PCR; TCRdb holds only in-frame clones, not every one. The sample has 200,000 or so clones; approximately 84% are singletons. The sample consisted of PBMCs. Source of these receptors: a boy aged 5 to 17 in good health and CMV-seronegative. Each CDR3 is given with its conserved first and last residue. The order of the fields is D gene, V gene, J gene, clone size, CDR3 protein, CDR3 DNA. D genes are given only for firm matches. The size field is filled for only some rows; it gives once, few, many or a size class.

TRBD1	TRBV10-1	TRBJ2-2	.	CASSPGQGPGELFF	TGCGCCAGCAGTCCGGGACAGGGACCCGGGGAGCTGTTTTTT
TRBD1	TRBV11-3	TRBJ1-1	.	CASSLGDRGYQGDENTEAFF	TGTGCCAGCAGCTTAGGGGACAGGGGTTATCAAGGGGATGAGAACACTGAAGCTTTCTTT
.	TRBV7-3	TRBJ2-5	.	CASSSGQGGGSATQYF	TGTGCCAGCAGCTCGGGGCAGGGAGGGGGTAGCGCGACCCAGTACTTC
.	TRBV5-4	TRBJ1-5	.	CASSLGLREPQHF	TGTGCCAGCAGCTTGGGGCTCCGGGAGCCCCAGCATTTT
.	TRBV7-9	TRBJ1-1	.	CASSFAGGTEAFF	TGTGCCAGCAGCTTCGCGGGGGGCACTGAAGCTTTCTTT
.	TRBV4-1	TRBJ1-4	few	CASSPRSRRALSGNEKLFF	TGCGCCAGCAGCCCTAGGTCCCGGAGGGCGCTGTCGGGTAATGAAAAACTGTTTTTT
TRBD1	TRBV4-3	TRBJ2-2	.	CASRDRQGSTGELFF	TGCGCCAGCAGGGATCGACAGGGATCCACCGGGGAGCTGTTTTTT
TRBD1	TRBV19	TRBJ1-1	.	CASSIGTLGQGSTEAFF	TGTGCCAGTAGTATTGGTACACTGGGACAGGGGAGCACTGAAGCTTTCTTT
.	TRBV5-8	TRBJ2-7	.	CASSLGRGRTYEQYF	TGTGCCAGCAGCTTGGGCAGGGGCAGGACCTACGAGCAGTACTTC
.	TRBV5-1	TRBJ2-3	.	CASSPIGLRGADTQYF	TGCGCCAGCAGTCCCATCGGACTCAGGGGGGCAGATACGCAGTATTTT
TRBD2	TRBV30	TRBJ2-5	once	CAWRLAGGRETQYF	TGTGCCTGGAGACTAGCGGGTGGGCGGGAGACCCAGTACTTC
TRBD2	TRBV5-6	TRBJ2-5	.	CASSLATSGMGETQYF	TGTGCCAGCAGCTTGGCGACTAGCGGAATGGGGGAGACCCAGTACTTC
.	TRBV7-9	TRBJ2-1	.	CASRPRQGAPSGSSGEQFF	TGTGCCAGCAGGCCACGACAGGGGGCGCCTAGCGGGAGTTCTGGTGAGCAGTTCTTC
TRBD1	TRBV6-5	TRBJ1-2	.	CASSYDPTGEFGYTF	TGTGCCAGCAGTTACGACCCGACAGGGGAGTTTGGCTACACCTTC
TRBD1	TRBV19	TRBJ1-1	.	CASSTHSVPGTGVRGEAFF	TGTGCCAGTAGTACTCATTCTGTGCCCGGGACAGGGGTGCGGGGTGAAGCTTTCTTT
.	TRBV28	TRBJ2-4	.	CASSLPAGAGKNIQYF	TGTGCCAGCAGTTTACCGGCAGGGGCGGGCAAAAACATTCAGTACTTC
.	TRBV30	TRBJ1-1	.	CAWSPGTEAFF	TGTGCCTGGAGTCCCGGGACAGAAGCTTTCTTT
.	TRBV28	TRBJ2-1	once	CASSLWGPRGNEQFF	TGTGCCAGCAGTTTATGGGGTCCGAGGGGGAATGAGCAGTTCTTC
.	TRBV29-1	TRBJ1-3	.	CSVATVSGNTIYF	TGCAGCGTCGCAACGGTCTCTGGAAACACCATATATTTT
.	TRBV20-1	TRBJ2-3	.	CSARIGDTQYF	TGCAGTGCTAGAATCGGAGATACGCAGTATTTT
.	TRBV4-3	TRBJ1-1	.	CASSLRIGTEAFF	TGCGCCAGCAGCCTGCGAATTGGCACTGAAGCTTTCTTT
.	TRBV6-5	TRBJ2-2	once	CASSEKRTGELFF	TGTGCCAGCAGTGAAAAGAGGACCGGGGAGCTGTTTTTT
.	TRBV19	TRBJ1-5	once	CASSMGRQIFDQHF	TGTGCCAGTAGTATGGGCCGACAGATATTCGACCAGCATTTT
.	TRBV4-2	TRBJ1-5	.	CASSQATGQRQPQHF	TGTGCCAGCAGCCAAGCCACAGGTCAGCGTCAGCCCCAGCATTTT
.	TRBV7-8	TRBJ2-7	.	CASSLEQGVFYEQYF	TGTGCCAGCAGCTTAGAACAAGGAGTCTTCTACGAGCAGTACTTC
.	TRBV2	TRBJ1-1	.	CASREDSYTEAFF	TGTGCCAGCAGGGAAGACAGCTACACTGAAGCTTTCTTT